The rows below give T cell receptor beta chains drawn from one sample of a study of cytomegalovirus exposure and HLA in healthy donors. Some clones are missing from TCRdb's copy, which holds only in-frame ones; the method was immunoSEQ multiplex PCR. The data contain about 160,000 clones, about nine tenths of them seen just once; the ten biggest clones take up around a tenth. The sequenced sample was PBMCs. These receptors were taken from a woman between 18 and 30 years old in good health and CMV-seropositive. Both conserved end residues are part of each CDR3. D genes are given only for firm matches. Rows give clone size only sometimes, using once, few, many, or a class for an expanded clone.

size	J	V	D	DNA	CDR3
NA	TRBJ2-1	TRBV6-6	NA	TGTGCCAGCAGTTACTCTATTCTCCCTTACAATGAGCAGTTCTTC	CASSYSILPYNEQFF
NA	TRBJ2-3	TRBV7-2	NA	TGTGCCAGCAGCTTACAGAGCACAGATACGCAGTATTTT	CASSLQSTDTQYF
NA	TRBJ2-5	TRBV28	TRBD1	TGTGCCAGCAGCACACCGACAGGGTTTGAGACCCAGTACTTC	CASSTPTGFETQYF
NA	TRBJ2-1	TRBV4-1	NA	TGCGCCAGCAGCCCCAAGGGGCCTTTTGACTCCTACAATGAGCAGTTCTTC	CASSPKGPFDSYNEQFF
NA	TRBJ2-1	TRBV15	TRBD1	TGTGCCACCAGCAGGGGGGACAGGGGGTACAATGAGCAGTTCTTC	CATSRGDRGYNEQFF
NA	TRBJ1-5	TRBV4-1	NA	TGCGCCAGCAGACAGACGGGACTCAGCAATCAGCCCCAGCATTTT	CASRQTGLSNQPQHF
NA	TRBJ1-5	TRBV30	NA	TGTGCCTGGAAGGACAGCCATAGCAATCAGCCCCAGCATTTT	CAWKDSHSNQPQHF
NA	TRBJ2-1	TRBV18	NA	TGTGCCAGCTACAATTGGACAGTGGACAATGAGCAGTTCTTC	CASYNWTVDNEQFF
NA	TRBJ1-2	TRBV5-1	NA	TGCGCCAGCAGGGTGACCCAGGGGAACGGCTACACCTTC	CASRVTQGNGYTF
NA	TRBJ2-7	TRBV9	TRBD1	TGTGCCAGCAGCGCCGGGACAGGGAATTGGCACGAGCAGTACTTC	CASSAGTGNWHEQYF
few	TRBJ2-1	TRBV7-3	TRBD1	TGTGCCAGCAGCAACCGGGACAGGGGGGCCCCCAATGAGCAGTTCTTC	CASSNRDRGAPNEQFF
NA	TRBJ2-2	TRBV5-1	TRBD1	TGCGCCAGCAGCCTTATTCGACAGGGCAGAGGCTACGGGGAGCTGTTTTTT	CASSLIRQGRGYGELFF
NA	TRBJ2-4	TRBV9	NA	TGTGCCAGCAGCGTAGGTCCGAGACAGGCCCAGGACGTGGCCAAAAACATTCAGTACTTC	CASSVGPRQAQDVAKNIQYF
NA	TRBJ2-3	TRBV5-3	TRBD2	TGTGCCAGAAGCTTGGCCGCTCCTAGCGGGAAGGGGTCAGATACGCAGTATTTT	CARSLAAPSGKGSDTQYF
NA	TRBJ1-1	TRBV28	NA	TGTGCCAGCAGTTTTCCGGGACTCATGAACACTGAAGCTTTCTTT	CASSFPGLMNTEAFF
NA	TRBJ2-7	TRBV30	TRBD1	TGTGCCTGGAGTGGACAGGGGGTTGGAGAGCAGTACTTC	CAWSGQGVGEQYF
NA	TRBJ2-3	TRBV4-3	NA	TGCGCCAGCAGCCAAGACGGGCTAGAGGGCGATACGCAGTATTTT	CASSQDGLEGDTQYF
once	TRBJ1-2	TRBV15	TRBD1	TGTGCCACCAGCAGAGGGGGACAGGCTAACTATGGCTACACCTTC	CATSRGGQANYGYTF
NA	TRBJ2-1	TRBV14	NA	TGTGCCAGCAGCCAAGAGGCTGGGCTCCTCTACAATGAGCAGTTCTTC	CASSQEAGLLYNEQFF
NA	TRBJ2-7	TRBV4-2	TRBD2	TGTGCCAGCAGCCAATTGGGACTAGCGGGAGACTCCTACGAGCAGTACTTC	CASSQLGLAGDSYEQYF
NA	TRBJ1-3	TRBV4-3	TRBD1	TGCGCCAGCAGCCTCACCGGGACAGGGATTAGAAACACCATATATTTT	CASSLTGTGIRNTIYF
NA	TRBJ1-1	TRBV6-6	NA	TGTGCCAGCAGTTCCTCCGGGGGGGGATGGACTGAAGCTTTCTTT	CASSSSGGGWTEAFF
NA	TRBJ2-3	TRBV29-1	NA	TGCAGCGTTGGATGGGGGCACGATACGCAGTATTTT	CSVGWGHDTQYF
NA	TRBJ1-1	TRBV28	NA	TGTGCCAGCAGTTTAACAGGACTGAACACTGAAGCTTTCTTT	CASSLTGLNTEAFF
NA	TRBJ1-5	TRBV12-5	NA	TGTGCTAGTGGTTTGGACCAGGGGACCAATCAGCCCCAGCATTTT	CASGLDQGTNQPQHF
NA	TRBJ1-2	TRBV10-3	TRBD1	TGTGCCATCAGTGATCTGGGAGCCGGGACAGGGACCTATGGCTACACCTTC	CAISDLGAGTGTYGYTF
NA	TRBJ2-3	TRBV15	TRBD2	TGTGCCACCAGCAGAGGACTAGCGGGAGGCACAGATACGCAGTATTTT	CATSRGLAGGTDTQYF
NA	TRBJ1-2	TRBV28	NA	TGTGCCAGCAGGGGGGCGGATAACTATGGCTACACCTTC	CASRGADNYGYTF
NA	TRBJ2-3	TRBV18	NA	TGTGCCAGCTCTGCATCAGGACAAACGGCAGATACGCAGTATTTT	CASSASGQTADTQYF
NA	TRBJ1-2	TRBV10-3	TRBD1	TGTGCCATCAGAACGGGACAGACCCCTAACTATGGCTACACCTTC	CAIRTGQTPNYGYTF
NA	TRBJ1-1	TRBV6-5	NA	TGTGCCAGCACTTCACCCCGGGGCGCGGGAACTGAAGCTTTCTTT	CASTSPRGAGTEAFF
NA	TRBJ2-4	TRBV28	NA	TGTGCCAGCAAACAAGGCGGGACCCAACCCAAAAACATTCAGTACTTC	CASKQGGTQPKNIQYF
NA	TRBJ2-5	TRBV7-7	NA	TGTGCTAGCAGCTTAGATCTGGGCTTTGGGACCCAGTACTTC	CASSLDLGFGTQYF
many	TRBJ2-6	TRBV6-4	NA	TGTGCCAGCAGTGATGGACGGGACTCTGGGGCCAACGTCCTGACTTTC	CASSDGRDSGANVLTF
NA	TRBJ2-3	TRBV5-8	TRBD1	TGTGCCAGCAGCTTGGCGGTACAGGGGTTGGTAACAGATACGCAGTATTTT	CASSLAVQGLVTDTQYF
NA	TRBJ2-1	TRBV7-9	TRBD2	TGTGCCAGCAGCTTACCTAGCGGGAGAGTTAACAATGAGCAGTTCTTC	CASSLPSGRVNNEQFF
NA	TRBJ2-2	TRBV2	TRBD2	TGTGCCAGCAGTCTACCGGGACTAGCGGGAGTCGGGGTGACCGGGGAGCTGTTTTTT	CASSLPGLAGVGVTGELFF
NA	TRBJ2-5	TRBV7-7	TRBD2	TGTGCTAGCAGCTTAGTCATTTTGAGCGGGGAAGAGACCCAGTACTTC	CASSLVILSGEETQYF
NA	TRBJ2-5	TRBV5-1	NA	TGCGCCAGCAGCTTGGTATCGCGTCAAGAGACCCAGTACTTC	CASSLVSRQETQYF
NA	TRBJ2-2	TRBV9	TRBD2	TGTGCCAGCAGGACTAGCGGGACCGGGGAGCTGTTTTTT	CASRTSGTGELFF
NA	TRBJ2-3	TRBV5-1	TRBD2	TGCGCCAGCAGCTCCTTAGCGGGAGGGCCGAATACGCAGTATTTT	CASSSLAGGPNTQYF
NA	TRBJ2-1	TRBV15	NA	TGTGCCACCAGGTCCCGCGGGGTCTACTACAATGAGCAGTTCTTC	CATRSRGVYYNEQFF
once	TRBJ2-7	TRBV15	NA	TGTGCCACCAGCAGAGATTTGGTAAGCCGGGGCGAGCAGTACTTC	CATSRDLVSRGEQYF
NA	TRBJ1-5	TRBV10-2	NA	TGCGCCAGCAGCCCCTCGGGAAATCAGCCCCAGCATTTT	CASSPSGNQPQHF
NA	TRBJ2-1	TRBV6-6	TRBD2	TGTGCCAGCAGTTCCGGGGGGGAGCAGTTCTTC	CASSSGGEQFF
few	TRBJ2-5	TRBV19	TRBD1	TGTGCCAGTAGTATAGTTCACGGTCAGGGGGCTTTCGGGACCCAGTACTTC	CASSIVHGQGAFGTQYF
few	TRBJ1-5	TRBV19	NA	TGTGCCAGTAGTATAGATCTGGCCCAGCCCCAGCATTTT	CASSIDLAQPQHF
once	TRBJ2-7	TRBV10-3	TRBD2	TGTGCCATCAGAGGACTAGCGGGAGCAGGGGAGCAGTACTTC	CAIRGLAGAGEQYF
NA	TRBJ2-2	TRBV6-4	TRBD2	TGTGCCAGCAGTAAGACTAGCGGGAACACCGGGGAGCTGTTTTTT	CASSKTSGNTGELFF
NA	TRBJ2-7	TRBV30	TRBD1	TGTGCCTTGGAAATCACGACAGGGAGTATGTTCGAGCAGTACTTC	CALEITTGSMFEQYF